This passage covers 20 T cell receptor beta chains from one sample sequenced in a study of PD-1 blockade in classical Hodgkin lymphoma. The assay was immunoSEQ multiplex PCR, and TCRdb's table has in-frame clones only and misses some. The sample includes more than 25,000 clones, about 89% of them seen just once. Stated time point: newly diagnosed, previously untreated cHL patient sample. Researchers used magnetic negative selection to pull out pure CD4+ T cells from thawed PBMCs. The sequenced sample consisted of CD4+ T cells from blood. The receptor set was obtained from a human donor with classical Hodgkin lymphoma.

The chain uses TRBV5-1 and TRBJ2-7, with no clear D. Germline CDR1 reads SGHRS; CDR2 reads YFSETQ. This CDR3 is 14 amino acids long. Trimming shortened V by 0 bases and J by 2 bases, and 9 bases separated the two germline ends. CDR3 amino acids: CASSLGGRAYEQYF. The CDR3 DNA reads TGCGCCAGCAGCTTGGGCGGAAGAGCCTACGAGCAGTACTTC.

The CDR3 region is CASSPAQRKETQYF. CDR3 DNA: TGTGCCAGCTCACCCGCCCAGCGGAAAGAGACCCAGTACTTC. This rearrangement joins TRBV18 to TRBJ2-5; weak D call: TRBD2 (5 bases). In germline, CDR1 is KGHSH, CDR2 LQKENI. V was pared by 3 bases and J by 3 bases, with 11 bases between. The CDR3 sequence is 14 residues long.

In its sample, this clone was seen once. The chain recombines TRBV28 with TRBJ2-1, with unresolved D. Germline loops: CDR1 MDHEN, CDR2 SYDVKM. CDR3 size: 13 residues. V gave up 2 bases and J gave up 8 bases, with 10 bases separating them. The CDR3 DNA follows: TGTGCCAGCAGTTTAACTTCGGTTCATGAGCAGTTCTTC. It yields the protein CASSLTSVHEQFF. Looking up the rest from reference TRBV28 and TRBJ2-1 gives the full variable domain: DVKVTQSSRYLVKRTGEKVFLECVQDMDHENMFWYRQDPGLGLRLIYFSYDVKMKEKGDIPEGYSVSREKKERFSLILESASTNQTSMYLCASSLTSVHEQFFGPGTRLTVL.

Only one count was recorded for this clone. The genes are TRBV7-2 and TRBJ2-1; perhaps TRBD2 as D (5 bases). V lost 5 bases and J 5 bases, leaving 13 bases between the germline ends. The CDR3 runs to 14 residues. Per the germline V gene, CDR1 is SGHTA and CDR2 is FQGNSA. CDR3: CASSSVWRDNEQFF. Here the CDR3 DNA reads TGTGCCAGCAGCAGCGTATGGCGGGACAATGAGCAGTTCTTC. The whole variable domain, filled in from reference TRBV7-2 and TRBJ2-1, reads GAGVSQSPSNKVTEKGKDVELRCDPISGHTALYWYRQSLGQGLEFLIYFQGNSAPDKSGLPSDRFSAERTGGSVSTLTIQRTQQEDSAVYLCASSSVWRDNEQFFGPGTRLTVL.

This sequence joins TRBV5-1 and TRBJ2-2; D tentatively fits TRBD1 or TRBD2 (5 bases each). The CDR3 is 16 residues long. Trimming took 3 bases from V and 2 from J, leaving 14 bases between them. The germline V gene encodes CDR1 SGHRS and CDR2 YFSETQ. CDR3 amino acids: CASSSGTALNTGELFF. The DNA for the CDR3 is TGCGCCAGCAGCTCCGGGACCGCACTTAACACCGGGGAGCTGTTTTTT.

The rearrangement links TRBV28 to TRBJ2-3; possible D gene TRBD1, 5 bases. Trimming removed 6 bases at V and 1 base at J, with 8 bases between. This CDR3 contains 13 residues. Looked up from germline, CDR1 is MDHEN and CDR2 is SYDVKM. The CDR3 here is CASRLQGTDTQYF. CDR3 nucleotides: TGTGCCAGCAGGCTACAGGGCACAGATACGCAGTATTTT. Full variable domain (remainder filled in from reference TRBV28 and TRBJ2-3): DVKVTQSSRYLVKRTGEKVFLECVQDMDHENMFWYRQDPGLGLRLIYFSYDVKMKEKGDIPEGYSVSREKKERFSLILESASTNQTSMYLCASRLQGTDTQYFGPGTRLTVL.

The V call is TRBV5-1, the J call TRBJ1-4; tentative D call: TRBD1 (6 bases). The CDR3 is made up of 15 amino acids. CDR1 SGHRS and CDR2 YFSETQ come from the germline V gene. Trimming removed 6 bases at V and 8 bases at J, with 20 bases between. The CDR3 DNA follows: TGCGCCAGCAACTGGACCGGACAGTCCAAGGAAAAACTGTTTTTT. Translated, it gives CASNWTGQSKEKLFF.

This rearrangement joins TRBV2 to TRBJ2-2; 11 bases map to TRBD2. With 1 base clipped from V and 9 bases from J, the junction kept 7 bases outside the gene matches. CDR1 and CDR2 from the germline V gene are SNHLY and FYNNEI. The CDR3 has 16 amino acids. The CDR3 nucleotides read TGTGCCAGCAGTGAAGAACTAGCGGGAGTGGGCCGGGAGCTGTTTTTT. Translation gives CASSEELAGVGRELFF.

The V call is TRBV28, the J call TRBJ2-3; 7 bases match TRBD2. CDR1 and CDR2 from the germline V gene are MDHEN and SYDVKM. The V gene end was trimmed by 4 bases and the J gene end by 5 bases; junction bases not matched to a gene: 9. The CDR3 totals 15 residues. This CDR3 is CASSYSQGGVDTQYF. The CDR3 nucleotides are TGTGCCAGCAGTTATAGCCAGGGAGGGGTAGATACGCAGTATTTT.

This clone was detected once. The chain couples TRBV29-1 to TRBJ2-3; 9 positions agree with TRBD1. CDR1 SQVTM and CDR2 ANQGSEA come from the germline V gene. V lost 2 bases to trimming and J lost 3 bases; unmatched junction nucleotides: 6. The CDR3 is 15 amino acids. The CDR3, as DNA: TGCAGCGTTGAACAGGGGACAGGGTTTACAGATACGCAGTATTTT. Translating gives CSVEQGTGFTDTQYF.

CDR3 nucleotide sequence: TGTGCCAGTAGTATTAGGGGGACTAGCGGAAACTACGAGCAGTACTTC. It yields the protein CASSIRGTSGNYEQYF. The rearrangement joins TRBV19 to TRBJ2-7; 11 nucleotides agree with TRBD2. The CDR3 is 16 amino acids. V shed 3 bases and J 3 bases; nucleotides not matched to a gene: 7. CDR1 LNHDA and CDR2 SQIVND come from the germline V gene (reference sequence).

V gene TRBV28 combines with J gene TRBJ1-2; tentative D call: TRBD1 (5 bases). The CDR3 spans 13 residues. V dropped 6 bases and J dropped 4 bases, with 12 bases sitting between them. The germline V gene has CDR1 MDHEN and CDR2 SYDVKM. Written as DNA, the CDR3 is TGTGCCAGCAGGGTAGAGGGGACCTATGGCTACACCTTC. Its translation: CASRVEGTYGYTF.

Here the CDR3 reads CASSSPGLHNEQFF. The CDR3 DNA sequence: TGTGCCAGCAGCTCCCCGGGACTTCACAATGAGCAGTTCTTC. The chain links TRBV7-6 to TRBJ2-1; TRBD2 might be the D (6 bases). Trimming pared 4 bases from V and 5 bases from J, leaving 12 bases between. From germline, CDR1 is SGHVS and CDR2 FNYEAQ. This CDR3 spans 14 amino acids. Complete variable domain (other parts from reference TRBV7-6 and TRBJ2-1): GAGVSQSPRYKVTKRGQDVALRCDPISGHVSLYWYRQALGQGPEFLTYFNYEAQQDKSGLPNDRFSAERPEGSISTLTIQRTEQRDSAMYRCASSSPGLHNEQFFGPGTRLTVL.

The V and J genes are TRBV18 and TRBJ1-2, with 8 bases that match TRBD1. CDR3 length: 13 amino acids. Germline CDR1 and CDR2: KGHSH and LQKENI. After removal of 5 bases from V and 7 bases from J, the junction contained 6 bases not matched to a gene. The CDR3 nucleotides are TGTGCCAGCTCAGCAGGGGGCGAGGTTGGCTACACCTTC. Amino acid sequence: CASSAGGEVGYTF.

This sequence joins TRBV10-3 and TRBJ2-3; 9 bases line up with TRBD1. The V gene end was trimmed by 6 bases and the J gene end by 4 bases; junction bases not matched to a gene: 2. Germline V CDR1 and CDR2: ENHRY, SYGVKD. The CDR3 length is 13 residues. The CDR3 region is CAIRTGGADTQYF. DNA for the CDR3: TGTGCCATCAGGACAGGGGGAGCAGATACGCAGTATTTT.

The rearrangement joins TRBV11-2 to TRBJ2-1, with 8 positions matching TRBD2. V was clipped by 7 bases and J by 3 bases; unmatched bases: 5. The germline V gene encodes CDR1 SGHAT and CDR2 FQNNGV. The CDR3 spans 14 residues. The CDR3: CASKTSGVYNEQFF. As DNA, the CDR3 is TGTGCCAGCAAAACTAGCGGAGTCTACAATGAGCAGTTCTTC.

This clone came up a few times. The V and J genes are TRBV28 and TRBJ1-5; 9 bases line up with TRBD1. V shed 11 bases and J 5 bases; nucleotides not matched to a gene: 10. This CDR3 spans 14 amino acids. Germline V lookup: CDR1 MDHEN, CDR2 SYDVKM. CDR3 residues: CAVDSQGAHQPQHF. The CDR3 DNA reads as TGTGCCGTAGACTCACAGGGGGCCCATCAGCCCCAGCATTTT.

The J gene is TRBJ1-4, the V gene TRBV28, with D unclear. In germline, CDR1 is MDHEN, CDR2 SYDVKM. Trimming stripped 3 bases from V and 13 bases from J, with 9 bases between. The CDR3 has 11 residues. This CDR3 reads CASSLGAALFF. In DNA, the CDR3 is TGTGCCAGCAGTTTGGGTGCGGCACTGTTTTTT. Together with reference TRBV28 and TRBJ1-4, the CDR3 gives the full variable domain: DVKVTQSSRYLVKRTGEKVFLECVQDMDHENMFWYRQDPGLGLRLIYFSYDVKMKEKGDIPEGYSVSREKKERFSLILESASTNQTSMYLCASSLGAALFFGSGTQLSVL.

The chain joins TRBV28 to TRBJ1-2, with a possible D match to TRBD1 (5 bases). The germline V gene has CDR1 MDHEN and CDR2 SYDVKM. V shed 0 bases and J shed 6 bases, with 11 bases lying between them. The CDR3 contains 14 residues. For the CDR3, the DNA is TGTGCCAGCAGTTTATGGGGGCAGGGTGATGGCTACACCTTC. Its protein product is CASSLWGQGDGYTF.

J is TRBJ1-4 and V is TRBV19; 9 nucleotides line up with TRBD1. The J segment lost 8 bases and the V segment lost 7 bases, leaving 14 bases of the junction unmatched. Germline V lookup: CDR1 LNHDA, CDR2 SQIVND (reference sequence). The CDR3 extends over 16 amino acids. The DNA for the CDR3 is TGTGCCAGTACCGGGGGCCGCCGGACAGGGGACGAAAAACTGTTTTTT. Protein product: CASTGGRRTGDEKLFF.